The sample holds a few counts of the clone carrying this TCR beta chain. Antigen unknown. It was one heparinised blood draw, averaging around 120 mL, that each donor gave. This specimen belongs to a study of beta chain features in type 1 diabetes. Overall study: Healthy donors and patients had similar age, gender and cell yields.

CDR3 size: 14 residues. From germline, CDR1 is SGDLS and CDR2 YYNGEE. After removal of 7 bases from V and 2 bases from J, the junction contained 3 bases not matched to a gene. The study's findings and limits: Across patients, naive, central memory and Treg TCRB repertoires exhibited apparently greater similarity than was observed across healthy donors. cDNA-based reads could over-represent cells with high TCR expression.

All of the isolated RNA was reverse transcribed, so expressed TCRB transcripts were sequenced. Clones were sequenced by immunoSEQ multiplex PCR, and TCRdb holds only the in-frame ones, with some missing. The sample shows 120,000 to 150,000 clones, less than 8.5% of them seen only once. Material for sequencing was central memory CD4+ T cells from blood. The chain carries TRBV9 and TRBJ2-2; 9 positions match TRBD1. This TCR derives from a woman aged 25 to 39 in good health. The CDR3 loop reads CASGDRVNTGELFF. As DNA, the CDR3 is TGTGCCAGCGGGGACAGGGTCAACACCGGGGAGCTGTTTTTT.